This T cell receptor beta chain was sequenced in a study of T cell responses to AZD1222 COVID-19 vaccine. The CDR3 consists of 16 residues. Measured with immunoSEQ multiplex PCR; TCRdb has only the in-frame clones, and not every one. The table includes around 140,000 clones, about nine tenths detected once. The sequence derives from an adult in good health. This chain uses TRBV21-1 with TRBJ1-4; the D call of TRBD1 is as the table states it, not checked on the DNA. TRBV21-1 is termed a pseudogene. The material sequenced was peripheral blood, taken on day 0 of AZD1222 vaccination. For the CDR3, the DNA is TGTGCCAGCAGCAAAGTGGACAATTACGATGGGGAAAAACTGTTTTTT. Translation gives CASSKVDNYDGEKLFF.